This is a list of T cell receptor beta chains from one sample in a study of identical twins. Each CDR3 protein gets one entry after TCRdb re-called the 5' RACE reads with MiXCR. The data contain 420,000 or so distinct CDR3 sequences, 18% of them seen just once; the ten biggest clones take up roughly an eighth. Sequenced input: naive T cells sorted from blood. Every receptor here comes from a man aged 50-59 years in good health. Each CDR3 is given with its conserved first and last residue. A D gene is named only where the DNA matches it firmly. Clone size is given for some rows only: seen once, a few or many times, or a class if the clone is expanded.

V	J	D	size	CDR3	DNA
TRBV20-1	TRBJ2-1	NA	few	CSAPKWGVNEQFF	TGCAGTGCCCCCAAGTGGGGTGTCAATGAGCAGTTCTTC
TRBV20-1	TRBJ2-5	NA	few	CSAKGLLGGWKQETQYF	TGCAGTGCTAAAGGGCTGTTGGGGGGCTGGAAACAAGAGACCCAGTACTTC
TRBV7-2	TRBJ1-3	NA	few	CASSVRTVPFSGNTIYF	TGTGCCAGCAGCGTCAGGACAGTACCATTCTCTGGAAACACCATATATTTT
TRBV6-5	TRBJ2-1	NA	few	CASSHGGEQFF	TGTGCCAGCAGCCATGGGGGTGAGCAGTTCTTC
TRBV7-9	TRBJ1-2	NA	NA	CASSSQGDSGYTF	TGTGCCAGCAGCTCGCAGGGAGATTCCGGCTACACCTTC
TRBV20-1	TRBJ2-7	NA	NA	CSAPGPLKGPYEQYF	TGCAGTGCCCCCGGGCCCCTTAAAGGGCCCTACGAGCAGTACTTC
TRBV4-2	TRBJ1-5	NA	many	CASSQSPGSGGSQPQHF	TGTGCCAGCAGCCAATCCCCCGGGAGCGGGGGAAGTCAGCCCCAGCATTTT
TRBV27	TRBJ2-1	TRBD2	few	CASNKAGTSVKNEQFF	TGTGCCAGCAATAAGGCCGGGACTAGCGTAAAGAATGAGCAGTTCTTC
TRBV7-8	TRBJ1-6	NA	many	CASSLGTVTRALHF	TGTGCCAGCAGCTTAGGCACAGTGACACGGGCCCTCCACTTT
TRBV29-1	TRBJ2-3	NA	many	CSVSSRNTDTQYF	TGCAGCGTTAGTAGCAGAAACACAGATACGCAGTATTTT
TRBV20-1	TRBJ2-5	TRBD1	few	CSARDRVRETQYF	TGCAGTGCTAGGGACAGGGTTAGGGAGACCCAGTACTTC
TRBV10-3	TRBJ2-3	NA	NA	CAVGDGELSDTQYF	TGTGCCGTTGGGGACGGAGAGTTGTCAGATACGCAGTATTTT
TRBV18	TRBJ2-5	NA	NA	CASSPGQNQETQYF	TGTGCCAGCTCACCAGGACAGAACCAAGAGACCCAGTACTTC
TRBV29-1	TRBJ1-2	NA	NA	CSVAAGLGYGYTF	TGCAGCGTTGCGGCAGGTTTGGGCTATGGCTACACCTTC
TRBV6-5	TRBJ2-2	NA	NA	CASSYSINRNTGELFF	TGTGCCAGCAGTTACTCGATCAACAGAAACACCGGGGAGCTGTTTTTT
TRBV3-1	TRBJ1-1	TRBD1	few	CASSQGQGVVAFF	TGTGCCAGCAGCCAAGGACAGGGGGTCGTAGCTTTCTTT
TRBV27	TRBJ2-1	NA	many	CASSLKTGEQFF	TGTGCCAGCAGTCTAAAGACCGGTGAGCAGTTCTTC
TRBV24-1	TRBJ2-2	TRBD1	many	CATSDHGTGRGTGELFF	TGTGCCACCAGTGACCATGGGACAGGGAGGGGCACCGGGGAGCTGTTTTTT
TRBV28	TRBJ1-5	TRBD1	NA	CASIGQVTGQGYYQPQHF	TGTGCCAGCATTGGTCAAGTAACGGGACAGGGGTATTATCAGCCCCAGCATTTT
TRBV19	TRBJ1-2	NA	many	CASSVTGAYGYTF	TGTGCCAGTAGTGTCACAGGAGCATATGGCTACACCTTC
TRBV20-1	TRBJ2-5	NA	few	CSARSGPRKTQYF	TGCAGTGCTAGATCCGGACCACGGAAGACCCAGTACTTC
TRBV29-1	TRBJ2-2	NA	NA	CSALTGENTGELFF	TGCAGCGCTCTGACAGGCGAGAACACCGGGGAGCTGTTTTTT
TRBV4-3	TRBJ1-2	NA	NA	CASSQDPAGSGYTF	TGCGCCAGCAGCCAAGATCCGGCAGGGTCCGGCTACACCTTC
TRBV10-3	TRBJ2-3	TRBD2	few	CAISGTSGLLGDTQYF	TGTGCCATCAGCGGGACTAGCGGACTATTGGGAGATACGCAGTATTTT
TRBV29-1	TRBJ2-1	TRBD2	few	CSVELAGGLYEQFF	TGCAGCGTTGAACTAGCGGGGGGGCTCTATGAGCAGTTCTTC
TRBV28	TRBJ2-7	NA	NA	CASRHTGSAYEQYF	TGTGCCAGCAGGCACACCGGTTCGGCCTACGAGCAGTACTTC
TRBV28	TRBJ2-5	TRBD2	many	CASPPETSGGTAGTQYF	TGTGCCAGCCCTCCGGAAACTAGCGGGGGCACCGCGGGGACCCAGTACTTC
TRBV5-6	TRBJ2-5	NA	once	CASSLVSGWDAQETQYF	TGTGCCAGCAGCTTGGTTTCGGGGTGGGATGCCCAAGAGACCCAGTACTTC
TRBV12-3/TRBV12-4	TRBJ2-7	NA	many	CASSLDGLGNEQYF	TGTGCCAGCAGTTTAGACGGGCTCGGGAACGAGCAGTACTTC
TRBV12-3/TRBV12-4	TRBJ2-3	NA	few	CASSLPSGVDTQYF	TGTGCCAGCAGTCTCCCTTCGGGAGTAGATACGCAGTATTTT
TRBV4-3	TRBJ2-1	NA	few	CASSQGAGVYNEQFF	TGCGCCAGCAGCCAAGGGGCAGGAGTCTACAATGAGCAGTTCTTC
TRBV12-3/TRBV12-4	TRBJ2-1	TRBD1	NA	CASSIGTAQFF	TGTGCCAGCAGTATCGGGACAGCCCAGTTCTTC
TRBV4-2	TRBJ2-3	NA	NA	CASSQIEPPAPTDTQYF	TGTGCCAGCAGCCAAATAGAGCCCCCGGCCCCGACAGATACGCAGTATTTT
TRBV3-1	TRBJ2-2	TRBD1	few	CASSLTGVHHNTGELFF	TGTGCCAGCAGCTTGACAGGGGTACACCATAACACCGGGGAGCTGTTTTTT
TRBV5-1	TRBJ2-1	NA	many	CASSLLDREQFF	TGCGCCAGCAGCTTGCTAGACAGGGAGCAGTTCTTC